This T cell receptor (beta chain) appears in the sequencing data of a study of shared clonotypes between healthy human individuals. About the study: A couple of female and a few male donors aged 18 to 49 were enrolled. Every donor yielded three CD4 naive, three CD4 memory, two CD8 naive and one CD8 memory plate.

As regards this clone: Its target is not known.

Profiled with immunoSEQ multiplex PCR; TCRdb holds only in-frame clones, not every one. The profile shows fewer than 2.5 million clones, approximately 93% of them singletons. Germline V gene data show CDR1 as SNHLY and CDR2 as FYNNEI. The CDR3 contains 12 residues. Division of CD4+ cells produced a CD45RA+ naive subset and a CD45RA-negative memory subset. Study results and caveats: Against clonotypes common to all four donors, non-shared ones had lower generation probabilities.

The chain has TRBV2 and TRBJ2-5, with D perhaps TRBD1 or TRBD2 (5 bases each). The J call may be in error: the DNA end matches TRBJ2-7 better. The source is a man aged 18 to 30 in good health. Some clones in this sample may be carry-over from other donors' samples. Sample: naive CD4+ T cells from PBMCs. The sample's subset: CD45RA+ positively selected. The CDR3 DNA sequence: TGTGCCAGCCGGGACCGTCCCAACGAGCAGTACTTC. Translation: CASRDRPNEQYF.